This TCR beta chain was observed in a study of regulatory T cells in long-lasting Graves disease. Building the TCR beta libraries relied on iRepertoire HTBI primers, and CDR3 regions underwent Arm-PCR. Using its own MiXCR run on the multiplex PCR reads, TCRdb lists one record per CDR3 protein. This sample has approximately 540,000 distinct CDR3 sequences, with more than 10% found just once. A word on this clonotype: The antigen is unknown.

Findings and caveats of the study: It was in persistent disease that TRBV28, TRBJ1-2 and TRBJ2-5 were favored.

From germline, CDR1 is SGHTA and CDR2 FQGNSA. V lost 6 bases, J lost 5 bases, and 10 bases lay in between. The CDR3 spans 13 residues. Time point described: newly diagnosed GD, antithyroid drugs for less than 3 months. From PBMCs, RNA was extracted and then used to make the TCR library. The sample was also reused in another study, on T cells in Graves' hyperthyroidism and ophthalmopathy.

The V and J genes are TRBV7-2 and TRBJ2-2; D gene ambiguous. This sequence was found in a woman in her 30s with Graves disease. The sample here was peripheral blood mononuclear cells (PBMCs), taken at new diagnosis, from a patient treated with antithyroid drugs. Here the CDR3 reads CASRRVETGELFF. CDR3 DNA: TGTGCCAGCAGAAGGGTAGAAACCGGGGAGCTGTTTTTT. Variable domain in full (rest from reference TRBV7-2 and TRBJ2-2): GAGVSQSPSNKVTEKGKDVELRCDPISGHTALYWYRQSLGQGLEFLIYFQGNSAPDKSGLPSDRFSAERTGGSVSTLTIQRTQQEDSAVYLCASRRVETGELFFGEGSRLTVL.